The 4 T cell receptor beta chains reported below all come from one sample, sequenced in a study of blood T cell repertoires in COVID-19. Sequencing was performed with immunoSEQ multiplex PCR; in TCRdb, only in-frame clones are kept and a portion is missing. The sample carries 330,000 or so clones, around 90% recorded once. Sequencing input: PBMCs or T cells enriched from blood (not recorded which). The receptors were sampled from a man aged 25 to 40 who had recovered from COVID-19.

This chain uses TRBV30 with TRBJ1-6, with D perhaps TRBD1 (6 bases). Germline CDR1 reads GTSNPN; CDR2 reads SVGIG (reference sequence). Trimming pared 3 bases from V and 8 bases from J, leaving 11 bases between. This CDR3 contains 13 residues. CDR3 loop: CAWSRGWDSPLHF. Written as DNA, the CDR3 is TGTGCCTGGAGCAGGGGTTGGGATTCACCCCTCCACTTT.

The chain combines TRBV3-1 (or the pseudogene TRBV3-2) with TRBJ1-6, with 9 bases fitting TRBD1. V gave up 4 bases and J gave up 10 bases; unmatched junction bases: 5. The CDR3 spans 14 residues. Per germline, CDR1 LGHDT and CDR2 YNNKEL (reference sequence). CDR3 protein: CASSRTGDRSPLHF. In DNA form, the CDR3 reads TGTGCCAGCAGCCGGACAGGGGATAGGTCACCCCTCCACTTT.

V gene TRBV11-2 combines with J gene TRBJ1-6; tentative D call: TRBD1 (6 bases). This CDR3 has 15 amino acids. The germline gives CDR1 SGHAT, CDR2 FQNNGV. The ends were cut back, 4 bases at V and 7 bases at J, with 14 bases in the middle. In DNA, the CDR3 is TGTGCCAGCAGCTCGAGGCGGGGGGCCAATTCACCCCTCCACTTT. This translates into CASSSRRGANSPLHF. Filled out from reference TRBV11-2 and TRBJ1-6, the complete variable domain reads EAGVAQSPRYKIIEKRQSVAFWCNPISGHATLYWYQQILGQGPKLLIQFQNNGVVDDSQLPKDRFSAERLKGVDSTLKIQPAKLEDSAVYLCASSSRRGANSPLHFGNGTRLTVT.

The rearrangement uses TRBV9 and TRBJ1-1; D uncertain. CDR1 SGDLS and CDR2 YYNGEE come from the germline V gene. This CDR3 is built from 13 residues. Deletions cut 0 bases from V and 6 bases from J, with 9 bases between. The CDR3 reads CASSVAGEAEAFF. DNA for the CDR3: TGTGCCAGCAGCGTAGCCGGGGAGGCTGAAGCTTTCTTT.